This entry lists 19 T cell receptor beta chains sequenced from one sample in a study of T cell changes during pregnancy in multiple sclerosis. The protocol was immunoSEQ multiplex PCR, while the TCRdb copy is restricted to in-frame clones and leaves out a portion. The sample shows roughly 30,000 clones, roughly nine tenths of them seen only once. The sequenced sample was CD8+ T cells from peripheral blood mononuclear cells, obtained in the second trimester of pregnancy. These receptors were taken from a female donor with multiple sclerosis, enrolled in a pregnancy study.

The chain has TRBV6-6 and TRBJ2-3, with 7 bases matching TRBD2. J gave up 6 bases and V 5 bases, and 2 bases lay outside the gene matches. The CDR3 has 12 amino acids. CDR1 is MNHNY and CDR2 is SVGAGI in the germline V gene (reference sequence). CDR3 nucleotide sequence: TGTGCCAGCAGTAGCGGGACGGATACGCAGTATTTT. Translating gives CASSSGTDTQYF.

The rearrangement joins TRBV7-9 to TRBJ2-3, with 7 positions matching TRBD2. The germline V gene has CDR1 SEHNR and CDR2 FQNEAQ (reference sequence). The CDR3 is 17 residues long. V lost 3 bases to trimming and J lost 1 base; unmatched junction nucleotides: 10. The CDR3: CASSLIRESGGTDTQYF. DNA of the CDR3: TGTGCCAGCAGCTTGATACGGGAGAGCGGGGGCACAGATACGCAGTATTTT.

V gene TRBV6-1 combines with J gene TRBJ1-4; 10 nucleotides line up with TRBD1. CDR1 MNHNS and CDR2 SASEGT come from the germline V gene. The CDR3 runs to 15 residues. V was clipped by 6 bases and J by 5 bases; unmatched bases: 6. CDR3 protein: CASRPRQGANEKLFF. The CDR3 bases are TGTGCCAGCAGACCCCGACAGGGGGCGAATGAAAAACTGTTTTTT.

The CDR3 spells CSVDGGSYNEQFF. CDR3 DNA: TGCAGCGTTGACGGGGGGTCCTACAATGAGCAGTTCTTC. This chain joins TRBV29-1 and TRBJ2-1; 7 bases match TRBD2. From germline, CDR1 is SQVTM and CDR2 ANQGSEA. The CDR3 length is 13 residues. The V gene end was trimmed by 3 bases and the J gene end by 1 base; junction bases not matched to a gene: 0.

The chain has TRBV28 and TRBJ2-7, with 11 bases matching TRBD2. The CDR3 totals 15 residues. Germline V gives CDR1 MDHEN, CDR2 SYDVKM. The J segment lost 6 bases and the V segment lost 2 bases, leaving 6 bases of the junction unmatched. Here the CDR3 reads CASSLVLAGASEQYF. In nucleotides, the CDR3 is TGTGCCAGCAGTTTAGTACTAGCGGGAGCTAGCGAGCAGTACTTC.

The rearrangement uses TRBV27 and TRBJ1-4; D might be TRBD1 (6 bases). CDR1 is MNHEY, CDR2 SMNVEV, per germline (reference sequence). The CDR3 covers 14 residues. Trimming left V 6 bases short and J 7 bases short, with 15 bases between. CDR3 DNA sequence: TGTGCCAGCAGATCCGGGGGGCAGAGTGAAAAACTGTTTTTT. Its translation is CASRSGGQSEKLFF.

This rearrangement joins TRBV9 to TRBJ1-2; D gene unclear. The CDR3 consists of 13 residues. V dropped 5 bases and J dropped 0 bases, with 8 bases sitting between them. Germline CDR1 reads SGDLS; CDR2 reads YYNGEE. This CDR3 is CASSLAANYGYTF. The CDR3 DNA follows: TGTGCCAGCAGTTTAGCAGCTAACTATGGCTACACCTTC.

The V and J genes are TRBV6-1 and TRBJ1-1; the match to TRBD1 covers 8 bases. Germline lookup yields CDR1 MNHNS and CDR2 SASEGT. This CDR3 has 10 residues. V lost 8 bases and J lost 10; bases outside the gene matches: 3. DNA of the CDR3: TGTGCCAGCCCAGACAGGGGAGCTTTCTTT. Its translation: CASPDRGAFF.

This chain links TRBV2 with TRBJ2-7; possible D gene TRBD1, 6 bases. The CDR3 covers 17 residues. Germline CDR1 is SNHLY and CDR2 is FYNNEI. V lost 6 bases to trimming and J lost 4 bases, with 25 bases between them. The DNA of the CDR3 is TGTGCCAGCAGACGAAGTCCCCCCGGACAGAGGCCATACGAGCAGTACTTC. It codes for CASRRSPPGQRPYEQYF.

This clone was found once. This chain connects TRBV6-1 to TRBJ2-3; 9 bases map to TRBD2. The CDR3 consists of 17 residues. The V segment lost 0 bases and the J segment 1 base; nucleotides outside the gene matches: 5. Germline V lookup: CDR1 MNHNS, CDR2 SASEGT. This chain's CDR3 is CASSEAMSSGGTDTQYF. The CDR3 DNA follows: TGTGCCAGCAGTGAAGCGATGTCTAGCGGGGGCACAGATACGCAGTATTTT.

V usage is TRBV9 and J usage is TRBJ2-5, with 7 bases aligning to TRBD1. V lost 4 bases and J lost 5; bases outside the gene matches: 11. This CDR3 has 15 amino acids. Germline values: CDR1 SGDLS, CDR2 YYNGEE. CDR3 residues: CASSPGVQGIETQYF. Written as DNA, the CDR3 is TGTGCCAGCAGCCCTGGAGTACAGGGGATTGAGACCCAGTACTTC.

This chain connects TRBV14 to TRBJ2-7, with a weak D call TRBD1 (6 bases). Trimming shortened V by 8 bases and J by 3 bases, and 17 bases separated the two germline ends. This CDR3 spans 14 amino acids. The V gene's germline CDR1 is SGHDN and CDR2 FVKESK. As DNA, the CDR3 is TGTGCCAGCGCCGCCGGGGTGGACAGCTACGAGCAGTACTTC. Translation: CASAAGVDSYEQYF. The full variable domain, completed using reference TRBV14 and TRBJ2-7, is EAGVTQFPSHSVIEKGQTVTLRCDPISGHDNLYWYRRVMGKEIKFLLHFVKESKQDESGMPNNRFLAERTGGTYSTLKVQPAELEDSGVYFCASAAGVDSYEQYFGPGTRLTVT.

In this sample, this clone turned up once. The V call is TRBV7-2, the J call TRBJ2-7; 7 bases map to TRBD1. Per germline, CDR1 SGHTA and CDR2 FQGNSA. The V gene end was trimmed by 5 bases and the J gene end by 12 bases; junction bases not matched to a gene: 7. CDR3 size: 11 residues. CDR3 coding DNA: TGTGCCAGCAGCCTCGGACAGGAGATGTACTTC. It translates to CASSLGQEMYF.

The CDR3 is CASSFLILGRGNGDTEAFF. The CDR3 DNA reads as TGTGCCAGCAGTTTTTTAATCCTCGGAAGAGGGAACGGGGACACTGAAGCTTTCTTT. The V call is TRBV28, the J call TRBJ1-1, with D hard to call. The CDR3 is made up of 19 amino acids. V lost 3 bases and J 3 bases, leaving 26 bases between the germline ends. Germline assignment: CDR1 MDHEN and CDR2 SYDVKM.

This chain uses TRBV19 with TRBJ2-5; tentatively, D is TRBD2 (6 bases). Germline loops: CDR1 LNHDA, CDR2 SQIVND (reference sequence). V lost 3 bases and J 7 bases, leaving 12 bases between the germline ends. The CDR3 length is 13 residues. CDR3 sequence (DNA): TGTGCCAGTAGTATGGGTTTGGGAGGGACCCAGTACTTC. It yields the protein CASSMGLGGTQYF.

V usage is TRBV19 and J usage is TRBJ2-7; D is uncertain. This CDR3 has 11 amino acids. V lost 5 bases and J lost 4, with 6 bases in between. Germline CDR1 and CDR2: LNHDA and SQIVND (reference sequence). The CDR3 nucleotides are TGTGCCAGTAGTTCGGGTTACGAGCAGTACTTC. Protein: CASSSGYEQYF.

The genes are TRBV7-9 and TRBJ2-6, with 7 nucleotides matching TRBD1. Trimming cost V 1 base and J 0 bases; bases outside gene matches: 6. The germline V gene encodes CDR1 SEHNR and CDR2 FQNEAQ (reference sequence). The CDR3 runs to 18 residues. The DNA for the CDR3 is TGTGCCAGCAGCTTAGACAGGGGTTCCGGCTCTGGGGCCAACGTCCTGACTTTC. Amino acids: CASSLDRGSGSGANVLTF.

This clone was picked up one time. This rearrangement joins TRBV29-1 to TRBJ1-1; no firm D call. The V end lost 3 bases, the J end lost 5 bases, and 13 bases lay between the germline ends. The CDR3 contains 13 residues. Germline CDR1 SQVTM, CDR2 ANQGSEA. In DNA, the CDR3 is TGCAGCGTTGACGGGTACTCGGTGACTGAAGCTTTCTTT. It yields the protein CSVDGYSVTEAFF.

V is TRBV7-9 and J is TRBJ1-1; the D is unclear. Germline lookup yields CDR1 SEHNR and CDR2 FQNEAQ (reference sequence). The length of the CDR3 is 16 residues. V lost 2 bases, J lost 7 bases, and 20 bases lay in between. The CDR3 coding sequence is TGTGCCAGCAGCTTAAGTGTCTCGTACGGGGAGCATGAAGCTTTCTTT. Amino acids: CASSLSVSYGEHEAFF.